This T cell receptor beta chain was retrieved from a study of blood T cell repertoires in COVID-19. The data were produced by immunoSEQ multiplex PCR, yet TCRdb's version contains in-frame clones alone and is incomplete. The table has 270,000 or so clones, roughly 87% seen once. V lost 2 bases, J lost 10 bases, and 15 bases lay in between. From germline, CDR1 is MNHEY and CDR2 SVGEGT. The CDR3 runs 15 residues. The chain is built from TRBV6-2 or TRBV6-3 and TRBJ1-6, with a tentative D call TRBD1 (5 bases). The receptor was isolated from a human donor in a cohort sampled during active COVID-19. The sequencing input was peripheral blood. The CDR3 here is CASSYNGAGRSPLHF. The CDR3 DNA reads as TGTGCCAGCAGTTACAACGGCGCAGGGCGGTCACCCCTCCACTTT.